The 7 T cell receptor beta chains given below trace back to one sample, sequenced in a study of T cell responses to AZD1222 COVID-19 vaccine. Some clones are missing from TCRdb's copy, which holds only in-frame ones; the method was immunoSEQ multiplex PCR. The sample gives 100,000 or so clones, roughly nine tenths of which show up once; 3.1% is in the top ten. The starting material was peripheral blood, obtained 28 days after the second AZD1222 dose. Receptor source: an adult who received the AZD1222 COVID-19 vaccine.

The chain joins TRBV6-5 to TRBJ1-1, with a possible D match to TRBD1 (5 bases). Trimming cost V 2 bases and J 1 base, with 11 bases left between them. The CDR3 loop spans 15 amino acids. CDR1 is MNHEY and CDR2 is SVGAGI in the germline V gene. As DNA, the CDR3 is TGTGCCAGCAGTTACGGGGGGGAGCCGAACACTGAAGCTTTCTTT. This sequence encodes CASSYGGEPNTEAFF.

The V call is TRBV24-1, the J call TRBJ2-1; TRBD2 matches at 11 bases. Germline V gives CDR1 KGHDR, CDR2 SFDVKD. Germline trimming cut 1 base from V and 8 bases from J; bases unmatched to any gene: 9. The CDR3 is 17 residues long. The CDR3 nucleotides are TGTGCCACCAGTGATTTCCAAACTAGCGGGGGATTCTATGAGCAGTTCTTC. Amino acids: CATSDFQTSGGFYEQFF.

The CDR3 loop reads CARSQRTRNPLTSGYTF. In nucleotides, the CDR3 is TGTGCCAGAAGCCAAAGGACACGGAACCCTCTAACTAGCGGCTACACCTTC. The chain has TRBV5-3 and TRBJ1-2; TRBD1 might be the D (5 bases). TRBV5-3 is recorded as an ORF, its role being uncertain. The CDR3 loop spans 17 amino acids. V was clipped by 4 bases and J by 8 bases, with 27 bases between them.

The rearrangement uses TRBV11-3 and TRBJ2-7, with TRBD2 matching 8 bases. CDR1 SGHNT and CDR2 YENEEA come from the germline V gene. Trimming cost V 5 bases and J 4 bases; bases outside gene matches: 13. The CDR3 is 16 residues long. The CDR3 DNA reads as TGTGCCAGCAGCCCCAAACTAGCGGCGGCTCCTTACGAGCAGTACTTC. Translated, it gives CASSPKLAAAPYEQYF.

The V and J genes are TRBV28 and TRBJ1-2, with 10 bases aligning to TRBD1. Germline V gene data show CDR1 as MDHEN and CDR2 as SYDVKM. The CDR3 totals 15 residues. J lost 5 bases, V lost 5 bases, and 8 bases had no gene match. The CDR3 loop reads CASSPGTGVRYGYTF. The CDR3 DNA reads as TGTGCCAGCAGTCCCGGGACAGGGGTGCGGTATGGCTACACCTTC.

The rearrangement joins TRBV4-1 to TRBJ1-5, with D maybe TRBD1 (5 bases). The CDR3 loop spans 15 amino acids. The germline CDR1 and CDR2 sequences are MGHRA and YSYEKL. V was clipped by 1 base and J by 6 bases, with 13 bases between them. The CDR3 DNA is TGCGCCAGCAGCCAAGCTTCCAGGGTTGGTCAGCCCCAGCATTTT. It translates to CASSQASRVGQPQHF.

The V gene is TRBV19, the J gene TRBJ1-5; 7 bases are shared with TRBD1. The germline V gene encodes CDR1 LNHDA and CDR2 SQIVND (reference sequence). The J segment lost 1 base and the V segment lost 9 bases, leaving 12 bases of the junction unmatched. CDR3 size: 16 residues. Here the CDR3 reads CASNVPGQTSNQPQHF. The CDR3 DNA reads TGTGCCAGCAACGTCCCGGGACAGACGAGCAATCAGCCCCAGCATTTT.